Below, 18 T cell receptor beta chains from the same sample are listed, as sequenced in a study of OX40 agonist ivuxolimab in advanced cancers. Some clones are missing from TCRdb's copy, which holds only in-frame ones; the method was immunoSEQ multiplex PCR. The data hold roughly 70,000 clones, with about 82% observed a single time. The material sequenced was CD4+ or CD8+ T cells sorted from blood, taken in a trial of the OX40 agonist ivuxolimab. The source of these receptors is an adult with an advanced solid tumor such as melanoma, head and neck, liver or kidney cancer.

The chain combines TRBV19 with TRBJ1-2; D may be TRBD1 (5 bases). The V end lost 6 bases, the J end lost 8 bases, and 16 bases lay between the germline ends. Germline loops: CDR1 LNHDA, CDR2 SQIVND (reference sequence). The CDR3 has 13 residues. In nucleotides, the CDR3 is TGTGCCAGTAGAAATGGGGGGTTCCAGGGCTACACCTTC. Its translation: CASRNGGFQGYTF.

The chain has TRBV18 and TRBJ2-7; D not certain. V was shortened by 3 bases and J by 1 base, with 10 bases between the two germline ends. Germline V gene data show CDR1 as KGHSH and CDR2 as LQKENI. This CDR3 is 14 amino acids long. CDR3 sequence: CASSPSLQSYEQYF. The CDR3, as DNA: TGTGCCAGCTCACCGTCTCTGCAGTCCTACGAGCAGTACTTC.

V and J are TRBV9 and TRBJ2-5; 10 bases map to TRBD2. The CDR3 length is 15 residues. The J segment lost 7 bases and the V segment lost 2 bases, leaving 8 bases of the junction unmatched. The V gene's germline CDR1 is SGDLS and CDR2 YYNGEE. The CDR3, as DNA: TGTGCCAGCAGCGTCTCAGCGGGGGGGGCAGGGACCCAGTACTTC. Residues: CASSVSAGGAGTQYF.

This clone was observed a few times. V and J are TRBV19 and TRBJ1-5, with D maybe TRBD1 (5 bases). Per germline, CDR1 LNHDA and CDR2 SQIVND (reference sequence). V lost 3 bases and J 4 bases, leaving 10 bases between the germline ends. This CDR3 spans 14 amino acids. CDR3 protein: CASSIETVNQPQHF. The CDR3 coding sequence is TGTGCCAGTAGTATCGAGACAGTGAATCAGCCCCAGCATTTT.

This clone was counted a single time. The chain has TRBV21-1 and TRBJ1-1. TRBV21-1 is marked as a pseudogene. The length of the CDR3 is 14 residues. The CDR3 here is CATLRRLKNTEAFF. The CDR3 nucleotides read TGTGCCACCCTGCGTAGGTTGAAGAACACTGAAGCTTTCTTT.

There are a few counts of this clone. The CDR3 bases are TGTGCCAGTAGGGGATCGGGGAGGAAGCCCCAGCATTTT. It encodes CASRGSGRKPQHF. This chain links TRBV19 with TRBJ1-5, with D unclear. The CDR3 is 13 amino acids. Germline V gene data show CDR1 as LNHDA and CDR2 as SQIVND (reference sequence). Trimming left V 6 bases short and J 8 bases short, with 14 bases between.

The chain recombines TRBV29-1 with TRBJ2-7, with D perhaps matching TRBD2 (5 bases). Trimming pared 3 bases from V and 4 bases from J, leaving 10 bases between. The CDR3 loop spans 12 amino acids. From germline, CDR1 is SQVTM and CDR2 ANQGSEA. CDR3 DNA: TGCAGCGTTGAGAGGGATAATTACGAGCAGTACTTC. Its translation is CSVERDNYEQYF.

V is TRBV18 and J is TRBJ1-3, with D maybe TRBD1 (6 bases). The CDR3 is 17 amino acids. Germline V lookup: CDR1 KGHSH, CDR2 LQKENI. V was pared by 3 bases and J by 2 bases, with 17 bases between. CDR3 in DNA: TGTGCCAGCTCACCCGAGACAGGCCCTCCACCTGGAAACACCATATATTTT. Translating gives CASSPETGPPPGNTIYF.

The gene calls are TRBV7-9 and TRBJ2-1; TRBD1 matches at 7 bases. The V and J ends lost 5 bases and 0 bases, in that order; junction bases with no gene match: 4. The CDR3 has 15 residues. Germline-derived CDR1 and CDR2 are SEHNR and FQNEAQ (reference sequence). Written as DNA, the CDR3 is TGTGCCAGCAGCAGACAGGGAAGCTCCTACAATGAGCAGTTCTTC. Its protein product is CASSRQGSSYNEQFF.

The V call is TRBV5-4, the J call TRBJ2-1, with TRBD2 matching 13 bases. V shed 2 bases, J shed 6 bases, and the junction held 5 bases outside the gene matches. There are 16 residues in the CDR3. Germline CDR1 and CDR2: SGHNT and YYREEE (reference sequence). The CDR3 region is CASSFLLAGGRNEQFF. In nucleotides, the CDR3 is TGTGCCAGCAGCTTTCTACTAGCGGGGGGGCGCAATGAGCAGTTCTTC.

The J gene is TRBJ1-2, the V gene TRBV5-1; D not certain. The CDR3 length is 12 residues. Germline CDR1 reads SGHRS; CDR2 reads YFSETQ. Trimming left V 0 bases short and J 8 bases short, with 8 bases between. The chain's CDR3 is CASSLDLGGYTF. The CDR3 nucleotides read TGCGCCAGCAGCTTGGATCTAGGCGGCTACACCTTC.

The gene calls are TRBV4-3 and TRBJ1-3; D is unresolved. CDR1 is LGHNA, CDR2 YSLEER, per germline. Trimming took off 0 bases at V and 3 bases at J, with 3 bases between the two ends. This CDR3 contains 13 residues. CDR3 sequence reads: CASSQDFGNTIYF. The CDR3 bases are TGCGCCAGCAGCCAAGATTTTGGAAACACCATATATTTT.

The V gene is TRBV30, the J gene TRBJ1-2, with D hard to call. The CDR3 length is 11 residues. V was trimmed by 4 bases and J by 8 bases, leaving 11 bases between them. Germline-derived CDR1 and CDR2 are GTSNPN and SVGIG (reference sequence). In DNA form, the CDR3 reads TGTGCCTGGAAGGGCGACGGCGGCTACACCTTC. The encoded protein is CAWKGDGGYTF.

V gene TRBV4-3 combines with J gene TRBJ2-1; D may be TRBD2 (5 bases). This CDR3 is 13 amino acids long. From germline, CDR1 is LGHNA and CDR2 YSLEER. V lost 5 bases to trimming and J lost 3 bases, with 8 bases between them. CDR3 residues: CASSVGLYNEQFF. Written as DNA, the CDR3 is TGCGCCAGCAGCGTCGGACTCTACAATGAGCAGTTCTTC.

The chain links TRBV18 to TRBJ2-1; TRBD1 matches at 8 bases. The CDR3 spans 13 residues. CDR1 is KGHSH and CDR2 is LQKENI in the germline V gene. Trimming took 8 bases from V and 7 from J; bases not matched to a gene: 7. In DNA form, the CDR3 reads TGTGCCAGCATCACAGGGGGACTTAATGAGCAGTTCTTC. It is translated as CASITGGLNEQFF.

The gene calls are TRBV11-3 and TRBJ2-7; 7 positions match TRBD1. The CDR3 has 14 residues. V lost 5 bases, J lost 3 bases, and 7 bases stayed unmatched. Per the germline V gene, CDR1 is SGHNT and CDR2 is YENEEA. The CDR3 sequence is CASSTRDRDYEQYF. CDR3 bases: TGTGCCAGCAGCACTCGGGACAGAGACTACGAGCAGTACTTC.

V gene TRBV30 combines with J gene TRBJ1-5; D remains unclear. The CDR3 spans 13 residues. The germline V gene encodes CDR1 GTSNPN and CDR2 SVGIG (reference sequence). Trimming pared 0 bases from V and 5 bases from J, leaving 8 bases between. CDR3 sequence reads: CAWSVQDDQPQHF. The CDR3 coding sequence is TGTGCCTGGAGTGTTCAAGACGATCAGCCCCAGCATTTT.

The rearrangement joins TRBV18 to TRBJ1-2; D is uncertain. From germline, CDR1 is KGHSH and CDR2 LQKENI. V lost 3 bases, J lost 4 bases, and 15 bases lay in between. The CDR3 spans 15 residues. The CDR3 loop reads CASSPSGTASYGYTF. The DNA for the CDR3 is TGTGCCAGCTCACCCTCCGGAACAGCATCCTATGGCTACACCTTC.